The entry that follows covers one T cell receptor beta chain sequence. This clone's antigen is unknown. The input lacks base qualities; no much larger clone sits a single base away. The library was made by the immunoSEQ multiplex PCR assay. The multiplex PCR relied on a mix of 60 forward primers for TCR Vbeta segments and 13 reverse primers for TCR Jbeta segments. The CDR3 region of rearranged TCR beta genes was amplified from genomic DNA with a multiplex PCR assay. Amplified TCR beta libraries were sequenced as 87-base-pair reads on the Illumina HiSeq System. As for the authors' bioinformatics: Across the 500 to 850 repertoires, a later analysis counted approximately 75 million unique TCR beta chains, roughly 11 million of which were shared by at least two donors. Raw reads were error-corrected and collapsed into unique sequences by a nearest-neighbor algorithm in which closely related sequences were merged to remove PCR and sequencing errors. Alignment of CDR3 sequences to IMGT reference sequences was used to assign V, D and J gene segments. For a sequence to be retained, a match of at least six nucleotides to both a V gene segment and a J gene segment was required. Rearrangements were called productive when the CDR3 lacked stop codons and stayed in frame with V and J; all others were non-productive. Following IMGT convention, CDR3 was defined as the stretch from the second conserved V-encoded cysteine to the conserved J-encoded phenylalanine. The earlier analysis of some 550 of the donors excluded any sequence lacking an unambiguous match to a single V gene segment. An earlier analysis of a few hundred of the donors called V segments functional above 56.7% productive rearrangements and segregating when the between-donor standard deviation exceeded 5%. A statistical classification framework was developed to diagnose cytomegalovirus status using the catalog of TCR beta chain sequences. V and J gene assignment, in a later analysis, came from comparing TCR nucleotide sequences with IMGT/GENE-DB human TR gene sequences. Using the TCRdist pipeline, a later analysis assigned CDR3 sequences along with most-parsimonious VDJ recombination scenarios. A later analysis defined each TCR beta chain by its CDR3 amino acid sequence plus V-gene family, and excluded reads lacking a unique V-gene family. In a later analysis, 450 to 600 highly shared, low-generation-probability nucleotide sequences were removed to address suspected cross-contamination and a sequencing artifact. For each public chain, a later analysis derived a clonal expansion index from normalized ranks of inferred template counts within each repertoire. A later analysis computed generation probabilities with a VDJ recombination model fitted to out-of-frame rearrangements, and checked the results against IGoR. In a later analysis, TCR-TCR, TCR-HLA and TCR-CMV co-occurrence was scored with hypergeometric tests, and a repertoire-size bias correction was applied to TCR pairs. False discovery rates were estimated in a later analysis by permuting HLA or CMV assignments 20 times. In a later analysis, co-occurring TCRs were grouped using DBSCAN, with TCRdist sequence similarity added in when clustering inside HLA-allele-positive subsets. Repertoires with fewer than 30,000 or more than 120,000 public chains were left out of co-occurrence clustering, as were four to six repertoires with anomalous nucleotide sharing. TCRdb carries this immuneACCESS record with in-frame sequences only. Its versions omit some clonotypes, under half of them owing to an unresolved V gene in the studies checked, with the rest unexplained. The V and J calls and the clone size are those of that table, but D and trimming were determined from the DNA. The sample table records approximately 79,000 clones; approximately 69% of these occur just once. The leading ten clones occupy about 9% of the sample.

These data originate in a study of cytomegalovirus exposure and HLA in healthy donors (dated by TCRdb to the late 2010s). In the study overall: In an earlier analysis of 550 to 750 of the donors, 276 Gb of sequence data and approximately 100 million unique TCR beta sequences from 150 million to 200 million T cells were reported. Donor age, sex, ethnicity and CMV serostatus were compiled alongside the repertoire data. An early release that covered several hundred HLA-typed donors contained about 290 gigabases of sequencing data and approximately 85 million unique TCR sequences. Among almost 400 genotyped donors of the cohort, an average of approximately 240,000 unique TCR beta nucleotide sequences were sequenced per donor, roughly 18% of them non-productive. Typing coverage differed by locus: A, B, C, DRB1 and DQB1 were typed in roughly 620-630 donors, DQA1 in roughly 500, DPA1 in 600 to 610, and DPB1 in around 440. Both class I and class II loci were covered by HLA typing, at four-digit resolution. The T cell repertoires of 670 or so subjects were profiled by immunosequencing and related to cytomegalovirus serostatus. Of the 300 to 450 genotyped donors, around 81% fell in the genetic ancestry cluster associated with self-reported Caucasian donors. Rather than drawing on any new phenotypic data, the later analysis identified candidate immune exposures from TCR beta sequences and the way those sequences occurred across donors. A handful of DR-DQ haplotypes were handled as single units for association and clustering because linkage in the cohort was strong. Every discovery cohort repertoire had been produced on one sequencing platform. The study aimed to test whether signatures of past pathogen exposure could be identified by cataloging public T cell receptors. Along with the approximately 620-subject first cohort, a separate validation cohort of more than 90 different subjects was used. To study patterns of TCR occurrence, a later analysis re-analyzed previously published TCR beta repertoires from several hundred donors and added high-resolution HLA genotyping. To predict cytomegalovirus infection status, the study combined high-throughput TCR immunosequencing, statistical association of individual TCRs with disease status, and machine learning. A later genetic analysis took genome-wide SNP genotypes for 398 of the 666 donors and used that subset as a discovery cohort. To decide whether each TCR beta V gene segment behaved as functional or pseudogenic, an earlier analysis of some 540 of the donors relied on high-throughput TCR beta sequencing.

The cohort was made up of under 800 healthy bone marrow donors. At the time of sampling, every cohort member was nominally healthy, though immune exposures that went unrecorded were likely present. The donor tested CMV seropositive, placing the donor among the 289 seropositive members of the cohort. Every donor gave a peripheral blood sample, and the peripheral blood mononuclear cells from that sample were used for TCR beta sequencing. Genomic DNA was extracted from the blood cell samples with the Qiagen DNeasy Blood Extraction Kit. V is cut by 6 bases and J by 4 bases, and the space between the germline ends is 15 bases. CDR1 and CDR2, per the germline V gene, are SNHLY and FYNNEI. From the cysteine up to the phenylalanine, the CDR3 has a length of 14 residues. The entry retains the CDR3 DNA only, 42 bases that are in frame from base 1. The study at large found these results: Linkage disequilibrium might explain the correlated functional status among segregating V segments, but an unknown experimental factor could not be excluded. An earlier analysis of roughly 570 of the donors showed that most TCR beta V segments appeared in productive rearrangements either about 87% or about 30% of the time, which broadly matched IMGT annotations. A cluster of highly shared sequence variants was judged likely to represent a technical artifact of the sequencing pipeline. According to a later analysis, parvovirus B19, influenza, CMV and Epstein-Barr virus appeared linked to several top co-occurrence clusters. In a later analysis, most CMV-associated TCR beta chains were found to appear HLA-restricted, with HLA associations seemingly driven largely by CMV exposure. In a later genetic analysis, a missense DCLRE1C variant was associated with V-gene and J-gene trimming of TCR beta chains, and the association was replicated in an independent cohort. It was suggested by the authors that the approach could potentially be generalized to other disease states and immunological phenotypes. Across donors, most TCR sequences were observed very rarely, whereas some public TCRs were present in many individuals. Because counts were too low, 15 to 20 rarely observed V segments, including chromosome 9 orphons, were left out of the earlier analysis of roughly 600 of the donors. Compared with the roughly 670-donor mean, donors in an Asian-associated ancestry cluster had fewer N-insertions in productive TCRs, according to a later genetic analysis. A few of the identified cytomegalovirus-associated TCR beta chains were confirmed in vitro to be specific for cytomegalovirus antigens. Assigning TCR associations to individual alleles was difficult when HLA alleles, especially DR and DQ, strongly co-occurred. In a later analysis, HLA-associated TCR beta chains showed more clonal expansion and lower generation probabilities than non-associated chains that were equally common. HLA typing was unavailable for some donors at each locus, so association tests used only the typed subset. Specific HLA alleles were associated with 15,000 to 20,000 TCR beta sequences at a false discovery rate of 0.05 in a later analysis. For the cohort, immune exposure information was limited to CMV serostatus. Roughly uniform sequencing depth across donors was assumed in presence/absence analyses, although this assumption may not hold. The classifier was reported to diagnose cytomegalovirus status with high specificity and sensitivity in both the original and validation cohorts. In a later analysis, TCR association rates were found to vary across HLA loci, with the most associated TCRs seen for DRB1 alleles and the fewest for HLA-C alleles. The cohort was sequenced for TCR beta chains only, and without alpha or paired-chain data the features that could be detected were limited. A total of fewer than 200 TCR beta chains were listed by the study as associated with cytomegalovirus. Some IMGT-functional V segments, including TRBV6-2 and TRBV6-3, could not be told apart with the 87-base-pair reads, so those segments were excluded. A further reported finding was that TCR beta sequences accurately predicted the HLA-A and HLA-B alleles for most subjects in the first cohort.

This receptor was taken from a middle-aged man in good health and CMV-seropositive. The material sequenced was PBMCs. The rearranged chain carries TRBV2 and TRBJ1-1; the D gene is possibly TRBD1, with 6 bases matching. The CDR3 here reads CASSLQGSITEAFF. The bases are TGTGCCAGCAGCTTACAGGGCAGCATCACTGAAGCTTTCTTT.